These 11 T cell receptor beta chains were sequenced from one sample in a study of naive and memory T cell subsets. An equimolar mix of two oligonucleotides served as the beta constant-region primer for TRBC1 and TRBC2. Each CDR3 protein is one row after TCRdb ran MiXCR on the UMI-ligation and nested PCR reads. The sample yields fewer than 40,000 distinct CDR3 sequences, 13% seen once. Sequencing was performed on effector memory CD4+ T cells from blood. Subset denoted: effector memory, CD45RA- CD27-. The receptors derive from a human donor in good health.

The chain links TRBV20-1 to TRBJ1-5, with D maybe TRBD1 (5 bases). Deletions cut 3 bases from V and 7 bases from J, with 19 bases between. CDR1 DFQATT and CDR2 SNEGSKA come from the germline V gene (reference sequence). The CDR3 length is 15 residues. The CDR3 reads CSASSTVPPTQPQHF. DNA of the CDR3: TGCAGTGCTAGCTCGACAGTACCGCCCACGCAGCCCCAGCATTTT.

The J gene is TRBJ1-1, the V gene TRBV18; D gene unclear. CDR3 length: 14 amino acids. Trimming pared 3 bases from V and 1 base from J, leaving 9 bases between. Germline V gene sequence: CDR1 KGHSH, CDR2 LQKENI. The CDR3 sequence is CASSPWSKNTEAFF. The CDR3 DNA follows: TGTGCCAGCTCACCTTGGTCGAAGAACACTGAAGCTTTCTTT.

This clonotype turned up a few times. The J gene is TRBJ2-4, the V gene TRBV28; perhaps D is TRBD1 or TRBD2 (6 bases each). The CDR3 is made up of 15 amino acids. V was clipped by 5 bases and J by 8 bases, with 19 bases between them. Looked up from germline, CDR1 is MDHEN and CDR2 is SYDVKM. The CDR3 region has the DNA TGTGCCAGCAGTCCCGGTGGAGGGGGAGTGGACATTCAGTACTTC. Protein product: CASSPGGGGVDIQYF.

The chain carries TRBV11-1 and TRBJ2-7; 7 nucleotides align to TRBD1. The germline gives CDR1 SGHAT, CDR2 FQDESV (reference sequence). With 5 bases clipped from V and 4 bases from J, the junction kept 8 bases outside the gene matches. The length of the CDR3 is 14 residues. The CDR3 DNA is TGTGCCAGCAGCCCGGGACAGAACTCTTACGAGCAGTACTTC. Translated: CASSPGQNSYEQYF.

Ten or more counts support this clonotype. The DNA of the CDR3 is TGTGCCAGCAGGGGGGACAGTATCTCCTACGAGCAGTACTTC. Its protein product is CASRGDSISYEQYF. V usage is TRBV2 and J usage is TRBJ2-7; 7 nucleotides align to TRBD1. V shed 6 bases and J 0 bases; nucleotides not matched to a gene: 5. The CDR3 spans 14 residues. CDR1 is SNHLY, CDR2 FYNNEI, per germline.

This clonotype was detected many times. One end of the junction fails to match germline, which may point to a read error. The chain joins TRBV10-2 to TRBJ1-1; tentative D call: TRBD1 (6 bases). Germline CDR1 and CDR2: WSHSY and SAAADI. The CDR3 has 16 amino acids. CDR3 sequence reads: CASSDPRQDPNAEAFF. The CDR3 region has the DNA TGCGCCAGCAGTGACCCTAGACAGGACCCGAACGCTGAAGCTTTCTTT.

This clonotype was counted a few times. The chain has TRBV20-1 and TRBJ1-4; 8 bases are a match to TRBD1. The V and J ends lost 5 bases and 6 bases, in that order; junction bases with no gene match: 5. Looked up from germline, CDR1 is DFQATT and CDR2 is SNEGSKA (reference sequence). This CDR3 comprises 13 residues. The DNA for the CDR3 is TGCAGTGCTCTCGGACAGGGTTATGAAAAACTGTTTTTT. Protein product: CSALGQGYEKLFF.

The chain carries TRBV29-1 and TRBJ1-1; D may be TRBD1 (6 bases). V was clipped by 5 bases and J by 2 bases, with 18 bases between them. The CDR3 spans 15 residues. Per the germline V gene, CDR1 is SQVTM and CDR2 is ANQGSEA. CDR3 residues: CSVLRGGHANTEAFF. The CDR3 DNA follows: TGCAGCGTTCTCCGCGGGGGACACGCTAACACTGAAGCTTTCTTT.

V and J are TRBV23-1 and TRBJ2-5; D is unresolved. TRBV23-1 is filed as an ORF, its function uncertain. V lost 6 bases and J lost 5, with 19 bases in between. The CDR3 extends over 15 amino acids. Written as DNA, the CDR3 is TGCGCCAGCAGACCCCCTTCTTCGCGTTGGGAGACCCAGTACTTC. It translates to CASRPPSSRWETQYF.

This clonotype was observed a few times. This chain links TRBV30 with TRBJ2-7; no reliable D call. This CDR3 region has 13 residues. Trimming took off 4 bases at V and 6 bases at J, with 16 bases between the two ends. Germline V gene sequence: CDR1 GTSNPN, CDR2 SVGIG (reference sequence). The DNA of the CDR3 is TGTGCCTGGACGCCAGGAGTATTGGGCGAGCAGTACTTC. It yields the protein CAWTPGVLGEQYF.

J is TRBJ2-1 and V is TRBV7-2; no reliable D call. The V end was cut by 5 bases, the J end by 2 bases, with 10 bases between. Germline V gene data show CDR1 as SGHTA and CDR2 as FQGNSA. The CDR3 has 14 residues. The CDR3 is CASSKELAYNEQFF. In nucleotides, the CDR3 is TGTGCCAGCAGCAAAGAGTTGGCCTACAATGAGCAGTTCTTC.